Each of the 15 T cell receptor beta chains below was sequenced from the same sample in a study of T-cell reconstitution after alpha-beta-depleted transplantation in children. Preparation of the TCRbeta library used unique molecular identifiers. TCRdb ran MiXCR on the PCR reads and lists one entry per CDR3 protein. The repertoire holds 700,000 or so distinct CDR3 sequences, with about an eighth as singletons. The sample in question was PBMCs, obtained before TCRalphabeta/CD19-depleted stem cell transplant. Source of these receptors: a girl aged 2 to 9 with congenital amegakaryocytic thrombocytopenia, due to receive a stem cell transplant.

In this sample, this clonotype turned up many times. The junction shows a germline mismatch at one end, possibly a read error. The chain combines TRBV5-1 with TRBJ2-5; D gene uncertain. Germline CDR1 reads SGHRS; CDR2 reads YFSETQ. CDR3 length equals 12 residues. The CDR3 DNA is TGTGCCAGCAGCTTAGGTCTGGAGACCCAGTACTTC. Translation: CASSLGLETQYF.

This clonotype showed up just a few times. J is TRBJ1-2 and V is TRBV7-9, with a tentative D call TRBD1 (5 bases). V was clipped by 4 bases and J by 0 bases, with 12 bases between them. The CDR3 is 15 residues long. Germline loops: CDR1 SEHNR, CDR2 FQNEAQ (reference sequence). The DNA for the CDR3 is TGTGCCAGCAGCTGGGACTCTCTCGCTAACTATGGCTACACCTTC. It translates to CASSWDSLANYGYTF.

This clonotype was observed a handful of times. This sequence joins TRBV30 and TRBJ1-4, with TRBD1 as a possible D gene (6 bases). CDR3 length: 21 amino acids. The V end lost 0 bases, the J end lost 0 bases, and 26 bases lay between the germline ends. CDR1 and CDR2 from the germline V gene are GTSNPN and SVGIG (reference sequence). The CDR3 sequence: CAWSVGPYTDRTSATNEKLFF. CDR3 DNA: TGTGCCTGGAGTGTAGGCCCATACACGGACAGAACCTCTGCAACTAATGAAAAACTGTTTTTT.

This clonotype was observed many times. This chain uses TRBV7-6 with TRBJ1-2; D not certain. This CDR3 region has 13 residues. Trimming pared 2 bases from V and 6 bases from J, leaving 10 bases between. Per germline, CDR1 SGHVS and CDR2 FNYEAQ. In nucleotides, the CDR3 is TGTGCCAGCAGCTTAAGTCCGACGGATGGCTACACCTTC. This gives the protein CASSLSPTDGYTF.

In its sample, this clonotype was seen many times. The rearrangement uses TRBV28 and TRBJ1-6; D might be TRBD1 (6 bases). Trimming removed 3 bases at V and 5 bases at J, with 8 bases between. The length of the CDR3 is 14 residues. Germline lookup yields CDR1 MDHEN and CDR2 SYDVKM. CDR3 bases: TGTGCCAGCAGTTTTGCAGGGGATAATTCACCCCTCCACTTT. It translates to CASSFAGDNSPLHF.

The sample holds many counts of this clonotype. This chain uses TRBV29-1 with TRBJ1-2; D is perhaps TRBD1 (6 bases). The CDR3 totals 12 residues. Trimming left V 5 bases short and J 7 bases short, with 14 bases between. The V gene's germline CDR1 is SQVTM and CDR2 ANQGSEA. The CDR3 sequence is CSVKNRVGGYTF. DNA for the CDR3: TGCAGCGTTAAAAACAGGGTTGGTGGCTACACCTTC. Combining the CDR3 with reference TRBV29-1 and TRBJ1-2 gives the whole variable domain SAVISQKPSRDICQRGTSLTIQCQVDSQVTMMFWYRQQPGQSLTLIATANQGSEATYESGFVIDKFPISRPNLTFSTLTVSNMSPEDSSIYLCSVKNRVGGYTFGSGTRLTVV.

Only a few counts were recorded for this clonotype. The V call is TRBV5-1, the J call TRBJ2-1; TRBD2 matches at 8 bases. Germline values: CDR1 SGHRS, CDR2 YFSETQ. With 4 bases clipped from V and 3 bases from J, the junction kept 12 bases outside the gene matches. The CDR3 spans 17 residues. The CDR3 here is CASSLGLAGLVYNEQFF. In DNA form, the CDR3 reads TGCGCCAGCAGCCTAGGACTAGCCGGGCTCGTCTACAATGAGCAGTTCTTC.

A few counts support this clonotype. In DNA, the CDR3 is TGCGCCAGCAGCTTGGTAACCGGACAGGGGGCGGACGAGCAGTACTTC. Amino acid sequence: CASSLVTGQGADEQYF. The chain links TRBV5-1 to TRBJ2-7; 11 bases are shared with TRBD1. V was pared by 0 bases and J by 5 bases, with 7 bases of the junction left unmatched. The CDR3 is 16 amino acids. The germline V gene has CDR1 SGHRS and CDR2 YFSETQ.

This clonotype was detected ten times or more. The V gene is TRBV7-9, the J gene TRBJ1-2; D ambiguous. Germline V lookup: CDR1 SEHNR, CDR2 FQNEAQ (reference sequence). The CDR3 has 13 residues. The V end lost 1 base, the J end lost 4 bases, and 7 bases lay between the germline ends. The CDR3 DNA reads TGTGCCAGCAGCTTAGTAGGAGTCTATGGCTACACCTTC. Protein: CASSLVGVYGYTF.

This clonotype has only a few counts. The chain has TRBV5-1 and TRBJ2-3, with 10 positions matching TRBD2. Germline CDR1 reads SGHRS; CDR2 reads YFSETQ. CDR3 size: 17 residues. V shed 4 bases and J 0 bases; nucleotides not matched to a gene: 8. DNA of the CDR3: TGCGCCAGCAGCCCCGTACGGACTAGCGGAAGCACAGATACGCAGTATTTT. This translates into CASSPVRTSGSTDTQYF.

This clonotype was seen a few times. V and J are TRBV19 and TRBJ1-1; tentative D call: TRBD1 (5 bases). From germline, CDR1 is LNHDA and CDR2 SQIVND (reference sequence). The CDR3 sequence is 13 residues long. Trimming pared 6 bases from V and 1 base from J, leaving 9 bases between. CDR3 loop: CASRSQGNTEAFF. As DNA, the CDR3 is TGTGCCAGTAGGTCTCAGGGGAACACTGAAGCTTTCTTT.

This CDR3 is CASETGGNYEQYF. For the CDR3, the DNA is TGTGCCAGCGAGACAGGCGGTAACTACGAGCAGTACTTC. The chain combines TRBV5-5 with TRBJ2-7; maybe TRBD1 (6 bases). The CDR3 length is 13 residues. CDR1 and CDR2 (germline): SGHKS, YYEKEE (reference sequence). Between the trimmed V and J ends, which lost 7 bases and 3 bases, there was a span of 14 bases.

This clonotype has more than one count but fewer than ten. CDR3: CASSEVKINVLTF. The CDR3 DNA sequence: TGCGCCAGCAGTGAAGTAAAAATCAACGTCCTGACTTTC. This chain links TRBV10-2 with TRBJ2-6, with D uncertain. V gave up 3 bases and J gave up 9 bases, with 9 bases separating them. From germline, CDR1 is WSHSY and CDR2 SAAADI. The CDR3 runs to 13 residues.

The CDR3 loop is CASCPGSPLIRAGYNEQFF. In DNA form, the CDR3 reads TGTGCCTCCTGCCCCGGGTCCCCTCTCATCCGAGCTGGGTACAATGAGCAGTTCTTC. V and J are TRBV3-1 and TRBJ2-1; no clear D gene. This CDR3 region has 19 residues. Germline V gene data show CDR1 as LGHDT and CDR2 as YNNKEL (reference sequence). The V and J ends lost 11 bases and 4 bases respectively, with 33 bases between them.

Ten or more counts support this clonotype. The chain carries TRBV12-3 or TRBV12-4 and TRBJ1-1, with no clear D. The V end was cut by 3 bases, the J end by 6 bases, with 8 bases between. The CDR3 loop spans 12 amino acids. CDR3 DNA sequence: TGTGCCAGCAGTTTGGGCCTTCCTGAAGCTTTCTTT. This translates into CASSLGLPEAFF.